The clone carrying this T cell receptor (beta chain) appeared many times. Sorted inputs of about 19,000 to 1,100,000 cells, with 10%, 30% or 50% RNA, yielded naive CD8 libraries. With 4 bases removed from V and 6 bases from J, the gap between germline ends came to 13 bases. CDR3 length: 13 amino acids. Germline CDR1 MDHEN, CDR2 SYDVKM. The sample is drawn from a study of molecular identifiers for immune sequencing clone quantification. Study-wide context: In replicates, the authors split RNA from around 20,000 or 100,000 naive CD8 cells five ways and sequenced four.

Methods described previously, with TCR primers listed, were used for bulk TCR libraries. MiXCR, applied by TCRdb to the PCR reads, yields one record per CDR3 protein. The data show approximately 320,000 distinct CDR3 sequences, with 24% seen just once and 0.65% to 0.75% held by the top ten. V is TRBV28 and J is TRBJ2-7; tentative D call: TRBD1 (6 bases). The TCR comes from a human donor in good health. Some libraries in this study had Jurkat cell RNA spiked in. What was sequenced was naive CD8+ T cells from blood, with Jurkat cell RNA spiked in. Subset specified: FACS-sorted CD8+CD4-CCR7+CD45RA+ naive T cells. The CDR3 loop is CASSYTGSGEQYF. The CDR3 region has the DNA TGTGCCAGCAGTTATACAGGGTCGGGCGAGCAGTACTTC. Full variable domain (remainder filled in from reference TRBV28 and TRBJ2-7): DVKVTQSSRYLVKRTGEKVFLECVQDMDHENMFWYRQDPGLGLRLIYFSYDVKMKEKGDIPEGYSVSREKKERFSLILESASTNQTSMYLCASSYTGSGEQYFGPGTRLTVT.